Below, 11 T cell receptor beta chains from the same sample are listed, as sequenced in a study of shared clonotypes between healthy human individuals. Measured with immunoSEQ multiplex PCR; TCRdb has only the in-frame clones, and not every one. The sample yields more than 1,200,000 clones, 98% seen once. The sample taken for sequencing was naive CD4+ T cells sorted from blood. This sample's subset: CD45RA+ positively selected. These receptors came from a man between 25 and 39 years old in good health.

V usage is TRBV30 and J usage is TRBJ1-1; D perhaps matches TRBD1 (6 bases). This CDR3 spans 13 amino acids. CDR1 is GTSNPN and CDR2 is SVGIG in the germline V gene (reference sequence). Trimming shortened V by 2 bases and J by 4 bases, and 11 bases separated the two germline ends. The CDR3 region is CAWSPRGGTEAFF. CDR3 sequence (DNA): TGTGCCTGGAGTCCCAGGGGCGGCACTGAAGCTTTCTTT.

This sequence joins TRBV5-1 and TRBJ2-3; 9 positions agree with TRBD1. The CDR3 runs 16 residues. V was pared by 3 bases and J by 4 bases, with 9 bases of the junction left unmatched. Germline V gene sequence: CDR1 SGHRS, CDR2 YFSETQ. CDR3 residues: CASSWPLGQGADTQYF. The CDR3 DNA sequence: TGCGCCAGCAGCTGGCCTCTGGGACAGGGCGCAGATACGCAGTATTTT.

The chain recombines TRBV6-5 with TRBJ2-7, with D tentatively TRBD1 (6 bases). The V gene's germline CDR1 is MNHEY and CDR2 SVGAGI. V shed 6 bases and J shed 4 bases, with 16 bases lying between them. This CDR3 is 14 amino acids long. This chain's CDR3 is CASRDTGMAYEQYF. The CDR3 DNA reads TGTGCCAGCAGAGATACAGGGATGGCTTACGAGCAGTACTTC.

Comments on this clone: This CDR3 is also generated by other DNA sequences in the sample. This chain joins TRBV11-2 and TRBJ2-5; D is possibly TRBD1 (5 bases). Germline values: CDR1 SGHAT, CDR2 FQNNGV. This CDR3 is 13 amino acids long. Deletions cut 1 base from V and 4 bases from J, with 7 bases between. CDR3 amino acids: CASSLGGRETQYF. CDR3 nucleotide sequence: TGTGCCAGCAGCTTAGGGGGCCGAGAGACCCAGTACTTC.

The gene calls are TRBV18 and TRBJ2-1, with 12 nucleotides matching TRBD2. Trimming took 1 base from V and 4 from J; bases not matched to a gene: 2. This CDR3 has 16 amino acids. Germline V CDR1 and CDR2: KGHSH, LQKENI. CDR3 sequence (DNA): TGTGCCAGCTCACCACGTCTAGCGGGAGGGTACAATGAGCAGTTCTTC. Protein: CASSPRLAGGYNEQFF.

The chain uses TRBV28 and TRBJ1-2; D is unclear. In germline, CDR1 is MDHEN, CDR2 SYDVKM. The CDR3 loop spans 12 amino acids. V lost 5 bases to trimming and J lost 8 bases, with 12 bases between them. CDR3 region: CASSGEGLGYTF. CDR3 bases: TGTGCCAGCAGTGGGGAAGGGTTGGGCTACACCTTC.

The chain carries TRBV5-4 and TRBJ2-7; 8 bases agree with TRBD2. Trimming at V came to 1 base and at J to 5 bases, leaving 5 bases not matched to a gene. The CDR3 runs to 14 residues. In germline, CDR1 is SGHNT, CDR2 YYREEE (reference sequence). This CDR3 reads CASSLLAGLDEQYF. CDR3 nucleotide sequence: TGTGCCAGCAGCTTGTTAGCGGGATTAGACGAGCAGTACTTC.

The rearrangement uses TRBV9 and TRBJ2-7; a weak D match, TRBD1 (6 bases). CDR1 and CDR2 (germline): SGDLS, YYNGEE. Between the trimmed V and J ends, which lost 0 bases and 2 bases, there was a span of 9 bases. The CDR3 sequence is 14 residues long. The CDR3 DNA reads TGTGCCAGCAGCGTAGATGGACAGACCTACGAGCAGTACTTC. This sequence encodes CASSVDGQTYEQYF.

The chain couples TRBV19 to TRBJ2-2, with D hard to call. The V end was cut by 5 bases, the J end by 2 bases, with 9 bases between. The CDR3 extends over 14 amino acids. Germline loops: CDR1 LNHDA, CDR2 SQIVND (reference sequence). The CDR3 DNA reads as TGTGCCAGTAGTCCACGGACCAACACCGGGGAGCTGTTTTTT. It codes for CASSPRTNTGELFF.

The chain carries TRBV9 and TRBJ1-2; possibly TRBD1 for D (6 bases). The ends were cut back, 4 bases at V and 4 bases at J, with 14 bases in the middle. CDR1 and CDR2 from the germline V gene are SGDLS and YYNGEE. CDR3 length equals 14 residues. CDR3 in amino acids: CASSRTTQGYGYTF. The CDR3 DNA is TGTGCCAGCAGCCGGACGACACAGGGCTATGGCTACACCTTC.

The J gene is TRBJ2-7, the V gene TRBV4-1, with D possibly called TRBD1 or TRBD2 (6 bases each). V was trimmed by 1 base and J by 2 bases, leaving 15 bases between them. Germline V gives CDR1 MGHRA, CDR2 YSYEKL. This CDR3 has 16 residues. DNA for the CDR3: TGCGCCAGCAGCCAAGTGTGGGGGGCGAGGGCCTACGAGCAGTACTTC. Protein: CASSQVWGARAYEQYF.